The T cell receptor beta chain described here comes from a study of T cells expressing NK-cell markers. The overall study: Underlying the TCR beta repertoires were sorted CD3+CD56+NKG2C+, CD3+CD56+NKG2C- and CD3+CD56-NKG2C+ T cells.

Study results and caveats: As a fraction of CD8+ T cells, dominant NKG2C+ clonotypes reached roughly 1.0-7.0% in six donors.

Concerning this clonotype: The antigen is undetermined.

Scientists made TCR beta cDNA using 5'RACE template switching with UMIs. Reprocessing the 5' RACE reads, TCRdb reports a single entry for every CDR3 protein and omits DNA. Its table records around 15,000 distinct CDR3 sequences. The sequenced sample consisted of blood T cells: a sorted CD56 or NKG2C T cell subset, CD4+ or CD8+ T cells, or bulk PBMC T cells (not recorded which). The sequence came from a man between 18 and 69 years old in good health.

CDR3 sequence reads: CASSALGSGTEAFF. This sequence joins TRBV11-2 and TRBJ1-1. The CDR3 runs 14 residues. The germline V gene encodes CDR1 SGHAT and CDR2 FQNNGV.